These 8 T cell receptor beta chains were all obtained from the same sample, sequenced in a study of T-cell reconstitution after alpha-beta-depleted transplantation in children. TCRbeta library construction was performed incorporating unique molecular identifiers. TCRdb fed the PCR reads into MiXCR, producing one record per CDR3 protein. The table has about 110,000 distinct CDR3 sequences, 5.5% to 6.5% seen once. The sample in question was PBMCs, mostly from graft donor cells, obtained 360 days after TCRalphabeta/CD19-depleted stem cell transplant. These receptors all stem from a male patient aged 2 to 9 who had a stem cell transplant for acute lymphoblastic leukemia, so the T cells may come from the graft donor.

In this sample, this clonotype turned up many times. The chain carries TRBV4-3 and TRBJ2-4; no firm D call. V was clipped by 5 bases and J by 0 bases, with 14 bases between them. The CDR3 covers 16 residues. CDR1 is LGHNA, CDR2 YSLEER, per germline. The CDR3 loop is CASSYPALLAKNIQYF. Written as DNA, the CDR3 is TGCGCCAGCAGCTATCCGGCGCTCCTAGCCAAAAACATTCAGTACTTC.

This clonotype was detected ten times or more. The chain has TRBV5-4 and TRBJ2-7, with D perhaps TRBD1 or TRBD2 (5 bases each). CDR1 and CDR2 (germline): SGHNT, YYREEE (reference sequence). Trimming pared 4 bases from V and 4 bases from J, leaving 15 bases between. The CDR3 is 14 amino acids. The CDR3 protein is CASSPGQGPYEQYF. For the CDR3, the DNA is TGTGCCAGCAGCCCCGGCCAGGGACCTTACGAGCAGTACTTC.

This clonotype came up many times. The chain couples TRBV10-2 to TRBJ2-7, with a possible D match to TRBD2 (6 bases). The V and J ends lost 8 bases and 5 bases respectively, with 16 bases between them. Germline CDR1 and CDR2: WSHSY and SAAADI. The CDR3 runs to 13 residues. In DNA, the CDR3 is TGCGCCAGCCGACTAGAGGGAGTCCACGAGCAGTACTTC. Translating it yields CASRLEGVHEQYF.

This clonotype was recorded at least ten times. The CDR3 nucleotides are TGTGCCAGCAGCCAAGGGTGGAATCAGCCCCAGCATTTT. Amino acid sequence: CASSQGWNQPQHF. V and J are TRBV14 and TRBJ1-5; D is unclear. V gave up 1 base and J gave up 4 bases, with 5 bases separating them. CDR3 size: 13 residues. Germline V CDR1 and CDR2: SGHDN, FVKESK.

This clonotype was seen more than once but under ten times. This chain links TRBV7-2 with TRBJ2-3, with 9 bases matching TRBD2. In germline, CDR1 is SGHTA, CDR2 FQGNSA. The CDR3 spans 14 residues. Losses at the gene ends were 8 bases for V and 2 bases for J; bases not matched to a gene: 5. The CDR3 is CASGAGGPTDTQYF. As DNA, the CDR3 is TGTGCCAGCGGAGCGGGAGGTCCCACAGATACGCAGTATTTT.

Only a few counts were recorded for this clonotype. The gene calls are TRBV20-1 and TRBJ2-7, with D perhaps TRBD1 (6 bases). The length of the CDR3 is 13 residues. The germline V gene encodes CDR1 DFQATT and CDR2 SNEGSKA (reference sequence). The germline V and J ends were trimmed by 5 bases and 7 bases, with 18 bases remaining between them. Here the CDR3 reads CSAASGESGEQYF. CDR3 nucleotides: TGCAGTGCTGCATCAGGGGAATCGGGTGAGCAGTACTTC.

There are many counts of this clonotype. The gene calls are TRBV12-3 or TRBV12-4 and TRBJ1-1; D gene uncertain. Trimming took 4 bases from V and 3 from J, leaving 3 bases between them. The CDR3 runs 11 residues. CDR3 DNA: TGTGCCAGCAGTTATTACACTGAAGCTTTCTTT. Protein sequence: CASSYYTEAFF.

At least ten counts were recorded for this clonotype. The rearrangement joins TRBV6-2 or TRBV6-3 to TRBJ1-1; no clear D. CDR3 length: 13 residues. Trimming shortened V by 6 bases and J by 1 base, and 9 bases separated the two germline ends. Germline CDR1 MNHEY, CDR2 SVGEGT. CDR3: CASRLDGNTEAFF. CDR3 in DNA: TGTGCCAGCAGATTGGACGGGAACACTGAAGCTTTCTTT.